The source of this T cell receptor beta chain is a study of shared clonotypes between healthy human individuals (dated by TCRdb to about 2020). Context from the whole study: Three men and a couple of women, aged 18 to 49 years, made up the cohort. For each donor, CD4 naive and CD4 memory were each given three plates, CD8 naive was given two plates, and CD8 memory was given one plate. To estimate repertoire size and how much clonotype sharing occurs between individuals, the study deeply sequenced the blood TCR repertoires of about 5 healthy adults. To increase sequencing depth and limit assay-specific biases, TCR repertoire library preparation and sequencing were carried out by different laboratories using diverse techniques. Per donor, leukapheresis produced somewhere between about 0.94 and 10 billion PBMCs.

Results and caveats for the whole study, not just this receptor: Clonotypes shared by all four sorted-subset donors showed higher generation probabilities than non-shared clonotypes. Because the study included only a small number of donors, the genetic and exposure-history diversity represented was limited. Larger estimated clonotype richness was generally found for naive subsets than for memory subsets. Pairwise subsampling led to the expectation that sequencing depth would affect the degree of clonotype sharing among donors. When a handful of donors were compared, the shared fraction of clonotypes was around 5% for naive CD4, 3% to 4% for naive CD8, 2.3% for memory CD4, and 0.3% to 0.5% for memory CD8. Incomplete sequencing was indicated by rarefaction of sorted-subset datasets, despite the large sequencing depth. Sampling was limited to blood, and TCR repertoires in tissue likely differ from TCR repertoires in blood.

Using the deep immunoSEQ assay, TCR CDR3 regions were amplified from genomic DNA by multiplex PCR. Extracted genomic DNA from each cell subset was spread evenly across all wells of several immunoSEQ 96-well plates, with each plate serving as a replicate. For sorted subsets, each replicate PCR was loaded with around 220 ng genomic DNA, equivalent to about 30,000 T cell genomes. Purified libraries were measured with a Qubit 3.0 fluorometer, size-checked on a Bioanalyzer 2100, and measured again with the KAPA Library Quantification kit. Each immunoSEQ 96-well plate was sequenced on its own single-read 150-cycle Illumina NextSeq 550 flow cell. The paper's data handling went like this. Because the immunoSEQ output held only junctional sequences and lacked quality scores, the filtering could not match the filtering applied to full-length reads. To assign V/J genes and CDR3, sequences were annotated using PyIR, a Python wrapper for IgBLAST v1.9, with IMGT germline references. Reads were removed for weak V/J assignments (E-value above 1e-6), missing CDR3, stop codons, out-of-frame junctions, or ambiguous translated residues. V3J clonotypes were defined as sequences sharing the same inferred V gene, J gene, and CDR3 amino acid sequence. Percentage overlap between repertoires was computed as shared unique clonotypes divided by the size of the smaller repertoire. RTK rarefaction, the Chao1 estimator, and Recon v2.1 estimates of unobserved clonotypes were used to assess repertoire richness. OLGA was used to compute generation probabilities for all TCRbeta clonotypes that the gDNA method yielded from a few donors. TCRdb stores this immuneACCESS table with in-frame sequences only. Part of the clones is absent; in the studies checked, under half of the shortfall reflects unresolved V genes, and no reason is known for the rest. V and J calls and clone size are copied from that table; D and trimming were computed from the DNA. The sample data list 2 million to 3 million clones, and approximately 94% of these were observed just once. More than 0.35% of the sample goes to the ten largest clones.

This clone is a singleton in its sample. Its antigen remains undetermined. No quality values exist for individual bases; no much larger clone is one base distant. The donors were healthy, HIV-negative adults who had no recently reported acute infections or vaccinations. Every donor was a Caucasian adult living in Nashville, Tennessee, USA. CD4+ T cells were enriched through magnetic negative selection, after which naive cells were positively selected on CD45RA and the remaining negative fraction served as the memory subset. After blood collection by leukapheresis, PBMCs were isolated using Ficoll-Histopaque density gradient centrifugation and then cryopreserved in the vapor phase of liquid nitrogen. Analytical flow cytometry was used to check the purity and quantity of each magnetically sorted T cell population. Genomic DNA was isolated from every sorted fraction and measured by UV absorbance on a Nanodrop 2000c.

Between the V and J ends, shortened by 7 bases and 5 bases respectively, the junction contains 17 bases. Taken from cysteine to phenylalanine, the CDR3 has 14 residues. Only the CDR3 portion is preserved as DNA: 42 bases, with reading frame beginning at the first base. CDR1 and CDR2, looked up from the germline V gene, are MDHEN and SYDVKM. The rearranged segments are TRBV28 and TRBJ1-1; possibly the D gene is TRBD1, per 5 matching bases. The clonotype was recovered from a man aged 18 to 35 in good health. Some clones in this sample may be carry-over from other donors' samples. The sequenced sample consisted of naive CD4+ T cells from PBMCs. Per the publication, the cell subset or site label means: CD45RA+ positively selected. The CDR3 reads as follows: CASKAHRGRTEAFF. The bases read TGTGCCAGCAAGGCCCATAGGGGCCGTACTGAAGCTTTCTTT.